The sequence of this T cell receptor beta chain was determined in a study of early stage breast cancer tumors. Findings and limits, study-wide: Tumor and normal breast were distinguished via blood comparison in about 90% of the 16 patients.

Turning to this clone: Its antigen is undetermined.

The CDR3 has 15 residues. Germline CDR1 and CDR2: GTSNPN and SVGIG (reference sequence). J lost 4 bases, V lost 6 bases, and 12 bases had no gene match. Blood replicates held 0.5 ug DNA, tumor or normal breast roughly 1.5 ug, two each. TCRdb's copy holds only in-frame clones and misses some; the assay was immunoSEQ multiplex PCR. The sample carries approximately 19,000 clones, 60% to 85% recorded once. The TCR was taken from a person between 55 and 70 years old with breast cancer. V and J are TRBV30 and TRBJ2-7; 10 bases agree with TRBD1. Sequencing was carried out using blood. This CDR3 is CACQHPGDRGYEQYF. CDR3 nucleotide sequence: TGTGCCTGCCAACATCCTGGGGACAGGGGTTACGAGCAGTACTTC.